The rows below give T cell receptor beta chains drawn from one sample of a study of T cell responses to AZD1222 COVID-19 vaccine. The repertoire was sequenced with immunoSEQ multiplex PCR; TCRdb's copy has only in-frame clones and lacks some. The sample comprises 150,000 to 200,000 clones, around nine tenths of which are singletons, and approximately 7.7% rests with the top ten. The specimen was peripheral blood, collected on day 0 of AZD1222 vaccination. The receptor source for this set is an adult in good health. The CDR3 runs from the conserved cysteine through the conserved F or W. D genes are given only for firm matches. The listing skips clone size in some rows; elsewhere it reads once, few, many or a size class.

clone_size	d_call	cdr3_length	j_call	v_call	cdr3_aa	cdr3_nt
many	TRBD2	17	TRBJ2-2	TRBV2	CASSRLAGGPNTGELFF	TGTGCCAGCAGCCGACTAGCGGGGGGGCCGAACACCGGGGAGCTGTTTTTT
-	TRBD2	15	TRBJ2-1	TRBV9	CASSAGLASYNEQFF	TGTGCCAGCAGCGCGGGACTAGCCAGCTACAATGAGCAGTTCTTC
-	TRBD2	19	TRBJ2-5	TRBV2	CASSRPASGGAAPQETQYF	TGTGCCAGCAGCCGACCGGCTAGCGGGGGGGCCGCTCCCCAAGAGACCCAGTACTTC
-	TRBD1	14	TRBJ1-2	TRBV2	CASSDLNRGYGYTF	TGTGCCAGCAGTGACCTCAACAGGGGTTATGGCTACACCTTC
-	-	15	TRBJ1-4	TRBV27	CASSPQLGLGEKLFF	TGTGCCAGCAGCCCTCAACTAGGGCTAGGTGAAAAACTGTTTTTT
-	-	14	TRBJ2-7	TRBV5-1	CASSPRLSSYEQYF	TGCGCCAGCAGCCCCAGACTCAGCTCCTACGAGCAGTACTTC
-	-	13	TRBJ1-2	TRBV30	CAWSEGGSYGYTF	TGTGCCTGGAGTGAGGGGGGGAGCTATGGCTACACCTTC
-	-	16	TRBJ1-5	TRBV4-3	CASSQDLRQGDQPQHF	TGCGCCAGCAGCCAAGATCTGCGGCAGGGTGATCAGCCCCAGCATTTT
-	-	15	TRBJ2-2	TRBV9	CASSVRGSGTGELFF	TGTGCCAGCAGCGTAAGGGGGAGCGGGACCGGGGAGCTGTTTTTT
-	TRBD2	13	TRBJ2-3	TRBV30	CAWAGAYSDTQYF	TGTGCCTGGGCGGGAGCGTATTCAGATACGCAGTATTTT
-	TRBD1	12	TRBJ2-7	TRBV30	CAWSPTGNEQYF	TGTGCCTGGAGTCCGACAGGGAACGAGCAGTACTTC
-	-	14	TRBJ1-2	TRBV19	CASSISPGFYGYTF	TGTGCCAGTAGTATTTCGCCGGGCTTCTATGGCTACACCTTC
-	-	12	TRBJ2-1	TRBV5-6	CASSFRDNEQFF	TGTGCCAGCAGCTTCAGGGATAATGAGCAGTTCTTC
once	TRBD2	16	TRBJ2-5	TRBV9	CASSASSGGAGETQYF	TGTGCCAGCAGCGCCTCTAGCGGGGGGGCGGGAGAGACCCAGTACTTC
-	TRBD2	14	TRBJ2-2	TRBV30	CAWSVGAGSGELFF	TGTGCCTGGAGTGTAGGAGCGGGGTCCGGGGAGCTGTTTTTT
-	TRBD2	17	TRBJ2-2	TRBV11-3	CASSFVGSGGAHGELFF	TGTGCCAGCAGCTTCGTGGGTAGCGGGGGGGCCCACGGGGAGCTGTTTTTT
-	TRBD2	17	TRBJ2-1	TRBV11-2	CASSFGLAASSYNEQFF	TGTGCCAGCAGCTTTGGACTAGCGGCCAGCTCCTACAATGAGCAGTTCTTC
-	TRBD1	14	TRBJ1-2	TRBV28	CASSSGQGRYGYTF	TGTGCCAGCAGTTCGGGACAGGGCCGCTATGGCTACACCTTC
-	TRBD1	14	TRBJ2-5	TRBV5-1	CASSLTGGKDTQYF	TGCGCCAGCAGCTTGACAGGGGGAAAAGATACCCAGTACTTC
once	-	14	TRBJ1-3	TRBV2	CASSDDPSGNTIYF	TGTGCCAGCAGTGATGACCCCTCTGGAAACACCATATATTTT
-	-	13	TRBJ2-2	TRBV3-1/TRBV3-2	CASSQVRGGELFF	TGTGCCAGCAGCCAAGTTAGAGGAGGGGAGCTGTTTTTT
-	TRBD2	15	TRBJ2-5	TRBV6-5	CASRPGLAGGETQYF	TGTGCCAGCAGACCCGGACTAGCGGGGGGAGAGACCCAGTACTTC
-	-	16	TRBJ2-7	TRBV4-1	CASSQEFPHRSYEQYF	TGCGCCAGCAGCCAAGAGTTTCCTCACCGCTCCTACGAGCAGTACTTC
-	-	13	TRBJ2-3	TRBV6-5	CATRRQLTDTQYF	TGTGCCACCCGACGGCAGCTCACAGATACGCAGTATTTT
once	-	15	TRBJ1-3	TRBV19	CASSGPLSSGNTIYF	TGTGCCAGTAGTGGGCCCCTCTCCTCTGGAAACACCATATATTTT
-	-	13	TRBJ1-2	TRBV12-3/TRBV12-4	CASSLGRDYGYTF	TGTGCCAGCAGCCTAGGACGGGACTATGGCTACACCTTC
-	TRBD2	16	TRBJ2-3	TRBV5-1	CASSSLAGTLTDTQYF	TGCGCCAGCAGCTCCTTAGCGGGGACGCTCACAGATACGCAGTATTTT
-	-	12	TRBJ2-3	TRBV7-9	CASRLGKDTQYF	TGTGCCAGCAGACTGGGGAAGGATACGCAGTATTTT
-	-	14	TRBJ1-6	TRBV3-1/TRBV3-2	CASSQEGWGSPLHF	TGTGCCAGCAGCCAAGAAGGGTGGGGGTCACCCCTCCACTTT
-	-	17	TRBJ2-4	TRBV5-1	CASSLALAEQAKNIQYF	TGCGCCAGCAGCTTGGCCCTGGCAGAGCAGGCCAAAAACATTCAGTACTTC
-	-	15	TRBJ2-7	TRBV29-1	CSVEDGQVSPYEQYF	TGCAGCGTTGAAGATGGGCAGGTCAGTCCCTACGAGCAGTACTTC
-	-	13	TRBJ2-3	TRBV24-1	CATSSGSTDTQYF	TGTGCCACCAGTTCAGGCAGCACAGATACGCAGTATTTT
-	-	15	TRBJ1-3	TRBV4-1	CASSQEGSSGNTIYF	TGCGCCAGCAGCCAAGAGGGATCCTCTGGAAACACCATATATTTT
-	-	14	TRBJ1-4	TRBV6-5	CASSYRRAGEKLFF	TGTGCCAGCAGTTACAGGCGGGCAGGAGAAAAACTGTTTTTT
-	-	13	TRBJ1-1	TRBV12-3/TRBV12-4	CASSLAWNTEAFF	TGTGCCAGCAGTTTAGCCTGGAACACTGAAGCTTTCTTT
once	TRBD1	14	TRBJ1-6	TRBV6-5	CASLPTGGNSPLHF	TGTGCCAGCCTCCCGACAGGGGGCAATTCACCCCTCCACTTT
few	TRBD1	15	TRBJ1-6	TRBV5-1	CASSLGGTGFSPLHF	TGCGCCAGCAGCTTGGGAGGGACAGGGTTTTCACCCCTCCACTTT
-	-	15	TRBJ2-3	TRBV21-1	CARIWAECTTDTQYF	TGTGCCAGAATTTGGGCTGAATGTACCACAGATACGCAGTATTTT
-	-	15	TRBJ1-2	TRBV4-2	CASSQDLKQDYGYTF	TGTGCCAGCAGCCAAGATTTGAAACAGGACTATGGCTACACCTTC
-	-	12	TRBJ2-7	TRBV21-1	CATLGPAYEQYF	TGTGCCACCCTTGGGCCAGCCTACGAGCAGTACTTC
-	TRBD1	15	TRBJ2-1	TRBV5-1	CASRQGSSSYNEQFF	TGCGCCAGCCGACAGGGATCGAGCTCCTACAATGAGCAGTTCTTC
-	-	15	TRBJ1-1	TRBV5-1	CASTFENGLNTEAFF	TGCGCCAGCACCTTTGAGAACGGGTTGAACACTGAAGCTTTCTTT
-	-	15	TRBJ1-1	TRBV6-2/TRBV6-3	CASSLPRTVNTEAFF	TGTGCCAGCAGCCTCCCCCGGACAGTGAACACTGAAGCTTTCTTT
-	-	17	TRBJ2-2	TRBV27	CASSPRGGPLPTGELFF	TGTGCCAGCAGTCCGAGAGGGGGGCCCCTTCCCACCGGGGAGCTGTTTTTT
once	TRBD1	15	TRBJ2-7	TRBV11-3	CASSPGTGGSYEQYF	TGTGCCAGCAGCCCCGGGACAGGAGGTTCCTACGAGCAGTACTTC
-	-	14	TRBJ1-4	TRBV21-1	CASSKGREDEKLFF	TGTGCCAGCAGCAAAGGCAGGGAGGATGAAAAACTGTTTTTT
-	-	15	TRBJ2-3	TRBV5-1	CASSLARGGRDTQYF	TGCGCCAGCAGCTTGGCTAGGGGGGGCCGGGATACGCAGTATTTT
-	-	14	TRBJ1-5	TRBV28	CASRKEVSNQPQHF	TGTGCCAGCAGGAAGGAAGTGAGCAATCAGCCCCAGCATTTT
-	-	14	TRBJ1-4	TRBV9	CASSVGPPGEKLFF	TGTGCCAGCAGCGTCGGGCCCCCCGGGGAAAAACTGTTTTTT